Listed here are 18 T cell receptor beta chains from one sample, sequenced in a study of T cell therapy after organ transplantation. Here immunoSEQ multiplex PCR was the method, and the copy in TCRdb shows in-frame clones only, minus some. The table has roughly 20,000 clones, 84% seen once. Their specific antigens are unknown. As for time point: 20-29 weeks after completion of therapy. The sequencing used CD8+ T cells from blood, collected after autologous CMV-specific T cell therapy. Every receptor here comes from a human patient who had received a solid organ transplant and had CMV disease. Part of the T cell pool may stem from the graft donor.

This chain uses TRBV7-3 with TRBJ2-5, with TRBD2 identical over 15 bases. The CDR3 has 17 residues. Germline CDR1 SGHTA, CDR2 FQGTGA. Losses at the gene ends were 5 bases for V and 5 bases for J; bases not matched to a gene: 9. The CDR3 DNA follows: TGTGCCAGCAGCCCCTGGACTAGCGGGAGGGGACGGGAGACCCAGTACTTC. Translation: CASSPWTSGRGRETQYF.

This clone was seen repeatedly, ten times or more. The genes are TRBV21-1 and TRBJ1-1. TRBV21-1 is annotated as a pseudogene. The CDR3 is 16 amino acids. CDR3 amino acids: CASSKERPRGNTEAFF. Written as DNA, the CDR3 is TGTGCCAGCAGCAAAGAACGGCCGAGGGGCAACACTGAAGCTTTCTTT.

This chain connects TRBV4-3 to TRBJ2-7; no clear D. The germline V and J ends were trimmed by 0 bases and 7 bases, with 13 bases remaining between them. There are 14 residues in the CDR3. Germline assignment: CDR1 LGHNA and CDR2 YSLEER. The CDR3 spells CASSQETHLGEQYF. CDR3 DNA sequence: TGCGCCAGCAGCCAAGAGACACACCTTGGGGAGCAGTACTTC.

V gene TRBV11-2 combines with J gene TRBJ2-2; TRBD1 might be the D (6 bases). Germline CDR1 and CDR2: SGHAT and FQNNGV. The ends were cut back, 5 bases at V and 7 bases at J, with 11 bases in the middle. CDR3 length: 13 amino acids. The CDR3 sequence: CASSHTGSGELFF. In nucleotides, the CDR3 is TGTGCCAGCAGCCATACAGGGAGCGGGGAGCTGTTTTTT.

The V and J genes are TRBV27 and TRBJ2-7, with D perhaps TRBD1 (5 bases). This CDR3 has 13 amino acids. V shed 10 bases and J shed 3 bases, with 16 bases lying between them. CDR1 MNHEY and CDR2 SMNVEV come from the germline V gene (reference sequence). CDR3 in amino acids: CAIREDFSYEQYF. The CDR3 DNA is TGTGCCATCAGGGAAGATTTTAGCTACGAGCAGTACTTC.

The genes are TRBV21-1 and TRBJ2-7. TRBV21-1 has pseudogene status. The CDR3 has 12 residues. CDR3 amino acids: CASLHVLDEQYF. The CDR3 DNA reads as TGTGCCAGCCTACACGTGTTAGACGAGCAGTACTTC.

V gene TRBV6-1 combines with J gene TRBJ2-1; TRBD1 matches at 8 bases. The CDR3 is 15 residues long. Germline CDR1 MNHNS, CDR2 SASEGT. With V trimmed by 4 bases and J by 4 bases, 6 bases remained unmatched. The CDR3 bases are TGTGCCAGCAGTGCTGACAGGGGATTATACAATGAGCAGTTCTTC. Amino acids: CASSADRGLYNEQFF.

This clone was counted a few times. The rearrangement joins TRBV6-5 to TRBJ1-2, with D possibly being TRBD1 (5 bases). V lost 2 bases, J lost 7 bases, and 17 bases lay in between. Germline CDR1 reads MNHEY; CDR2 reads SVGAGI. The CDR3 contains 15 residues. The CDR3 nucleotides read TGTGCCAGCAGTTACAAGGAGGGGTCCCCTACTGGCTACACCTTC. This translates into CASSYKEGSPTGYTF.

The chain combines TRBV27 with TRBJ1-1; D perhaps matches TRBD1 (6 bases). Germline CDR1 MNHEY, CDR2 SMNVEV (reference sequence). The CDR3 covers 12 residues. Trimming removed 8 bases at V and 4 bases at J, with 11 bases between. The CDR3 nucleotides read TGTGCCAGCGGAACAGGGTTCACTGAAGCTTTCTTT. Translated, it gives CASGTGFTEAFF.

Judged by abundance, this clone is medium-sized. The chain is built from TRBV19 and TRBJ2-7; 9 bases align to TRBD2. CDR3 length: 14 amino acids. J was trimmed by 7 bases and V by 5 bases; bases with no gene match: 9. CDR1 and CDR2 (germline): LNHDA, SQIVND (reference sequence). The CDR3 DNA sequence: TGTGCCAGTAGTCCATTAGCGGGAGTGGCGGAGCAGTACTTC. Translated, it gives CASSPLAGVAEQYF.

The chain is built from TRBV5-4 and TRBJ2-7; D gene unclear. The CDR3 consists of 11 residues. The germline V and J ends were trimmed by 4 bases and 3 bases, with 5 bases remaining between them. The germline V gene has CDR1 SGHNT and CDR2 YYREEE (reference sequence). CDR3 DNA: TGTGCCAGCAGCCTGTACTACGAGCAGTACTTC. Translated, it gives CASSLYYEQYF.

The chain carries TRBV7-9 and TRBJ1-1; D call uncertain. The CDR3 totals 11 residues. Germline values: CDR1 SEHNR, CDR2 FQNEAQ (reference sequence). V was shortened by 5 bases and J by 8 bases, with 9 bases between the two germline ends. The CDR3 reads CASSVQGEAFF. The CDR3 nucleotides are TGTGCCAGCAGCGTACAAGGAGAAGCTTTCTTT.

This chain joins TRBV28 and TRBJ2-7, with D perhaps TRBD1 (6 bases). CDR1 is MDHEN, CDR2 SYDVKM, per germline. The CDR3 consists of 11 residues. As DNA, the CDR3 is TGTGCGGCAGGGGCGTCCTACGAGCAGTACTTC. Protein: CAAGASYEQYF.

The chain uses TRBV7-3 and TRBJ1-1; possibly TRBD1 for D (6 bases). V dropped 4 bases and J dropped 0 bases, with 12 bases sitting between them. This CDR3 comprises 15 residues. The germline gives CDR1 SGHTA, CDR2 FQGTGA. The CDR3 coding sequence is TGTGCCAGCAGCTCTTCGGGACATTTGAACACTGAAGCTTTCTTT. Encoded protein: CASSSSGHLNTEAFF.

The chain joins TRBV29-1 to TRBJ2-2; D unresolved. The CDR3 covers 15 residues. V lost 1 base and J lost 2, with 11 bases in between. Germline CDR1 SQVTM, CDR2 ANQGSEA. The CDR3 region is CSVEGVGINTGELFF. In DNA, the CDR3 is TGCAGCGTTGAAGGTGTTGGCATCAACACCGGGGAGCTGTTTTTT.

CDR3 region: CASPRAPRGSSYNSPLHF. CDR3 nucleotides: TGTGCCAGCCCAAGGGCCCCGAGGGGGAGCTCCTATAATTCACCCCTCCACTTT. V usage is TRBV21-1 and J usage is TRBJ1-6; the DNA was not compared with TRBD1, the D call given in the table. TRBV21-1 is a documented pseudogene. The CDR3 consists of 18 residues.

The chain employs TRBV21-1 and TRBJ2-1; the table's D call, TRBD2, was not checked against the DNA. TRBV21-1 counts as a pseudogene. This CDR3 is built from 13 residues. CDR3 sequence: CASSKAWVAEQFF. In DNA, the CDR3 is TGTGCCAGCAGCAAAGCCTGGGTAGCGGAGCAGTTCTTC.

The V gene is TRBV4-2, the J gene TRBJ2-1; 8 bases are a match to TRBD1. Germline V CDR1 and CDR2: LGHNA, YNFKEQ. Trimming removed 4 bases from V and 4 bases from J; junction bases left unmatched: 6. There are 15 residues in the CDR3. The CDR3 nucleotides are TGTGCCAGCAGCCCGCGGACAGGGATTTACAATGAGCAGTTCTTC. It yields the protein CASSPRTGIYNEQFF.